Here is one T cell receptor (beta chain) with its context. Its antigen is not identified. Hyperthyroidism in the patients, aged 18 to 65, was newly diagnosed and under 2 months in duration. Amplification yielded TCR beta CDR3 regions, with RNA transcripts as the source. In the first-round RT-PCR of the TCR CDR3, the HTBI primer set was used. Each CDR3 protein is one row after TCRdb ran MiXCR on the multiplex PCR reads. This sample has a few hundred thousand distinct CDR3 sequences, with 15% to 19% found just once. In germline, CDR1 is MNHEY, CDR2 SVGAGI. The CDR3 length is 15 residues. V dropped 9 bases and J dropped 0 bases, with 14 bases sitting between them. The data originate from a study of T cells in Graves' hyperthyroidism and ophthalmopathy. Study-wide points: Classification by a 13 V-J model distinguished ophthalmopathy from stable hyperthyroidism.

The sample was blood. The sequence was obtained from a woman in her late teens or twenties with Graves' hyperthyroidism. J is TRBJ2-2 and V is TRBV6-5; D is possibly TRBD2 (6 bases). The CDR3 protein is CASITSYANTGELFF. The CDR3, as DNA: TGTGCCAGTATTACTAGCTACGCGAACACCGGGGAGCTGTTTTTT.